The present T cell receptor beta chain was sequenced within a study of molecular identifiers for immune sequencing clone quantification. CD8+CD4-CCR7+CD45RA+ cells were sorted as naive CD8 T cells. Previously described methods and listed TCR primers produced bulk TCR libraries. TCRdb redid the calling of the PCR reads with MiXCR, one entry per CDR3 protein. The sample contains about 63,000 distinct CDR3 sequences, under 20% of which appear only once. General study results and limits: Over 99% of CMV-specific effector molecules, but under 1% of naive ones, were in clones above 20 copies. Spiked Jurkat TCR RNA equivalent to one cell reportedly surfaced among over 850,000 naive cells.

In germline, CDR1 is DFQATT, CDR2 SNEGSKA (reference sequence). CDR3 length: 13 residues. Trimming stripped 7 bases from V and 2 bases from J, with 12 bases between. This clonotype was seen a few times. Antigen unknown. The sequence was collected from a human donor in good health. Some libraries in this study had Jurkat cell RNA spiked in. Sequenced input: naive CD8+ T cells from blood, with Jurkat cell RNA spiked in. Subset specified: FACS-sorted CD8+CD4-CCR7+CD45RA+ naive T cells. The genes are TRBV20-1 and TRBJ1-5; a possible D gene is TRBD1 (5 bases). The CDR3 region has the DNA TGCAGTGAGATGGGCAGGGGCAATCAGCCCCAGCATTTT. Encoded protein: CSEMGRGNQPQHF.